The rows below give T cell receptor beta chains drawn from one sample of a study of cytomegalovirus exposure and HLA in healthy donors. Libraries were prepared by immunoSEQ multiplex PCR; TCRdb keeps only in-frame clonotypes and omits some of them. The sample includes about 240,000 clones, approximately 86% of them seen just once. The sample was PBMCs. These receptors were collected from a woman aged 25 to 39 in good health and CMV-seropositive. The CDR3 runs from the conserved cysteine through the conserved F or W. The order of the fields is clone size, V gene, J gene, D gene, CDR3 DNA, CDR3 protein. D genes are given only for firm matches. Expanded clones are given a class, and other clones once, few, many or no size at all.

>once|TRBV7-8|TRBJ2-1|NA
TGTGCCAGCAACCCTGGACTCTTAACCTACAATGAGCAGTTCTTC
CASNPGLLTYNEQFF
>NA|TRBV5-1|TRBJ2-3|NA
TGCGCCAGCAGACGGGAGACGGGGGCAGATACGCAGTATTTT
CASRRETGADTQYF
>NA|TRBV19|TRBJ1-5|NA
TGTGCCAGTAGTATTCAACAGAGGGCTGGCCAGCCCCAGCATTTT
CASSIQQRAGQPQHF
>NA|TRBV2|TRBJ2-1|TRBD2
TGTGCCAGCAGTGAGCTAGCGGGAGGTGACAATGAGCAGTTCTTC
CASSELAGGDNEQFF
>once|TRBV19|TRBJ1-5|TRBD1
TGTGCCAGTTCGGGACAGCGCGATTATAGCAATCAGCCCCAGCATTTT
CASSGQRDYSNQPQHF
>NA|TRBV27|TRBJ2-3|NA
TGTGCCAGCAGTCCGGAGAGTTTCGGGGATACGCAGTATTTT
CASSPESFGDTQYF
>NA|TRBV4-2|TRBJ2-1|NA
TGTGCCAGCAGCCGAACCGGGACTCGCATCAACAGTGAGCAGTTCTTC
CASSRTGTRINSEQFF
>NA|TRBV29-1|TRBJ1-2|TRBD1
TGCAGCGTTGAAGAGCCGGACAGGGGAGGGGACTATGGCTACACCTTC
CSVEEPDRGGDYGYTF
>NA|TRBV9|TRBJ2-1|TRBD2
TGTGCCAGCAGCGTAAGTGGGCGGGAGTCTTACAATGAGCAGTTCTTC
CASSVSGRESYNEQFF
>NA|TRBV9|TRBJ2-7|TRBD1
TGTGCCAGCAGCGTAGGGAAAGGGACAGGAGCCTACGAGCAGTACTTC
CASSVGKGTGAYEQYF
>NA|TRBV7-9|TRBJ2-7|TRBD1
TGTGCCAGCAGCCCAAAACCGGGACAGGGCTACGAGCAGTACTTC
CASSPKPGQGYEQYF
>NA|TRBV4-1|TRBJ2-7|NA
TGCGCCAGCAGCCAAGGACTAGGGGGCAGATCCTACGAGCAGTACTTC
CASSQGLGGRSYEQYF
>NA|TRBV4-2|TRBJ1-5|NA
TGTGCCAGCAGCCAAGAGGGGCAGGTGGGCCATCAGCCCCAGCATTTT
CASSQEGQVGHQPQHF
>NA|TRBV19|TRBJ1-4|TRBD1
TGTGCCAGTAGTACGATAGACAGGGAAGGTGAAAAACTGTTTTTT
CASSTIDREGEKLFF
>NA|TRBV12-2|TRBJ1-1|NA
TGTGCAAGTCGCCCTAGACCCTCCACTGAAGCTTTCTTT
CASRPRPSTEAFF
>NA|TRBV7-9|TRBJ1-1|NA
TGTGCCAGCAGCTTCCAGTTGGGTGAGACGGGTTTCACTGAAGCTTTCTTT
CASSFQLGETGFTEAFF
>NA|TRBV6-5|TRBJ2-1|NA
TGTGCCACGAGCCGGGGACTCTACAATGAGCAGTTCTTC
CATSRGLYNEQFF
>NA|TRBV6-5|TRBJ2-2|TRBD1
TGTGCCAGCAGTCAAGGACAGGGCGACCGGGAGCTGTTTTTT
CASSQGQGDRELFF
>NA|TRBV5-1|TRBJ2-7|TRBD1
TGCGCCAGCAGCCTCCGCGCGACAGGGAATCCCCACGAGCAGTACTTC
CASSLRATGNPHEQYF
>NA|TRBV28|TRBJ1-2|TRBD1
TGTGCCAGCAGTTTTGGCAGGGGGCGCGACTATGGCTACACCTTC
CASSFGRGRDYGYTF
>NA|TRBV9|TRBJ1-4|TRBD1
TGTGCCAGCAGCGGACAGGACAGGAGGCTGTTTTTT
CASSGQDRRLFF
>NA|TRBV27|TRBJ1-1|NA
TGTGCCAGCAGTTCATTAGAGATGCCCGGCGGGAACACTGAAGCTTTCTTT
CASSSLEMPGGNTEAFF
>NA|TRBV30|TRBJ1-3|TRBD1
TGTGCCTGGAATCCGGGACAGCTGAGCTCTGGAAACACCATATATTTT
CAWNPGQLSSGNTIYF
>NA|TRBV5-6|TRBJ2-1|NA
TGTGCCAGCAGCTTGGTAATGTACAATGAGCAGTTCTTC
CASSLVMYNEQFF
>few|TRBV4-2|TRBJ1-5|TRBD1
TGTGCCAGCAGCCAACACTACAGGGGGGGGGCTAGCAATCAGCCCCAGCATTTT
CASSQHYRGGASNQPQHF
>NA|TRBV25-1|TRBJ1-4|TRBD1
TGTGCCAGCAGTGCTCCGGGACAGGGAACTAATGAAAAACTGTTTTTT
CASSAPGQGTNEKLFF
>NA|TRBV28|TRBJ2-2|NA
TGTGCCAGCAGTTTATTTTCGGGAGTGAACACCGGGGAGCTGTTTTTT
CASSLFSGVNTGELFF
>NA|TRBV27|TRBJ2-5|TRBD2
TGTGCCAGCAGAACTAGCGGGAGCAAGACCCAGTACTTC
CASRTSGSKTQYF
>NA|TRBV7-6|TRBJ2-1|TRBD2
TGTGCCAGCAGTTTCTCGACTAGCGGGACAAATGAGCAGTTCTTC
CASSFSTSGTNEQFF
>once|TRBV5-6|TRBJ2-2|NA
TGTGCCAGCAGCTTGGTCTCCGGGGAGCTGTTTTTT
CASSLVSGELFF
>NA|TRBV11-3|TRBJ2-1|NA
TGTGCCAGCCGTAGCATGAATGAGCAGTTCTTC
CASRSMNEQFF
>NA|TRBV2|TRBJ1-1|TRBD1
TGTGCCAGCAGCACCGAACCGGGACAGGGCTTCATGAACACTGAAGCTTTCTTT
CASSTEPGQGFMNTEAFF
>NA|TRBV7-2|TRBJ2-2|NA
TGTGCCAGCAGCTTATTAGCGAGAGCCACCGGGGAGCTGTTTTTT
CASSLLARATGELFF
>NA|TRBV5-5|TRBJ2-3|NA
TGTGCCTCCCTTCCGGGAACCTCGGGAGATACGCAGTATTTT
CASLPGTSGDTQYF
>once|TRBV5-6|TRBJ2-3|NA
TGTGCCAGCAGCTTTGTAGGGACATACACAGATACGCAGTATTTT
CASSFVGTYTDTQYF
>NA|TRBV7-9|TRBJ2-7|TRBD1
TGTGCCAGCAGCGACGACAGGGGACTCTACGAGCAGTACTTC
CASSDDRGLYEQYF
>NA|TRBV27|TRBJ1-5|NA
TGTGCCAGCAGTTATACAGGAACCTTTGATAGCAATCAGCCCCAGCATTTT
CASSYTGTFDSNQPQHF
>once|TRBV6-6|TRBJ1-5|TRBD1
TGTGCCAGCAGCAGGGGGCGGGATCAGCCCCAGCATTTT
CASSRGRDQPQHF
>NA|TRBV5-1|TRBJ2-2|NA
TGCGCCAGCAGCTTGGCCCCGGGGTCCACCGGGGAGCTGTTTTTT
CASSLAPGSTGELFF
>NA|TRBV7-2|TRBJ1-5|NA
TGTGCCAGCAGCTTAGTGAGGGGGAATCAGCCCCAGCATTTT
CASSLVRGNQPQHF
>once|TRBV19|TRBJ2-5|TRBD1
TGTGCCACCACCGACAGGGGACGGGAGACCCAGTACTTC
CATTDRGRETQYF
>NA|TRBV19|TRBJ1-4|NA
TGTGCCACGAACAAAGATCCTTGGACTAATGAAAAACTGTTTTTT
CATNKDPWTNEKLFF
>NA|TRBV14|TRBJ2-7|NA
TGTGCCAGCAGCCAAGGCAAACGTAGCTCCTACGAGCAGTACTTC
CASSQGKRSSYEQYF
>NA|TRBV9|TRBJ1-2|TRBD1
TGTGCCAGCAGGACAGGGGGGCTTCACTATGGCTACACCTTC
CASRTGGLHYGYTF
>NA|TRBV7-9|TRBJ2-5|NA
TGTGCCAGCAGCTCGCCATCGGGGGAGACCCAGTACTTC
CASSSPSGETQYF
>NA|TRBV5-1|TRBJ2-3|TRBD2
TGCGCCAGCAGCTTGGGACTAGCGGGAGCTAGCACAGATACGCAGTATTTT
CASSLGLAGASTDTQYF
>NA|TRBV28|TRBJ1-4|NA
TGTGCCAGCAGTTTAACCCACGACGGAGGAAAACTGTTTTTT
CASSLTHDGGKLFF
>NA|TRBV5-6|TRBJ2-7|NA
TGTGCCAGCAGTTCGGCGGCCTCCTACGAGCAGTACTTC
CASSSAASYEQYF
>NA|TRBV30|TRBJ1-1|NA
TGTGCCTGCAACTTGAACACTGAAGCTTTCTTT
CACNLNTEAFF
>NA|TRBV27|TRBJ1-1|TRBD1
TGTGCCAGCAGCTCCGGGACAGGGGGAAGGAACACTGAAGCTTTCTTT
CASSSGTGGRNTEAFF
>NA|TRBV30|TRBJ2-1|NA
TGTGCCTGGAAAACTAGCAGTGAGCAGTTCTTC
CAWKTSSEQFF
>few|TRBV4-2|TRBJ1-2|TRBD1
TGTGCCAGCAGCCAACCGGGACAGGGGATGGGCGGCTACACCTTC
CASSQPGQGMGGYTF
>NA|TRBV7-8|TRBJ1-3|TRBD1
TGTGCCAGCAGCCAGTGGGACAGTGCCTCTGGAAACACCATATATTTT
CASSQWDSASGNTIYF
>NA|TRBV30|TRBJ1-1|NA
TGTGCCTGGAGCGTTCGGTACACTGAAGCTTTCTTT
CAWSVRYTEAFF
>NA|TRBV30|TRBJ1-2|NA
TGTGCCTGGAGGTACTCCAGGGGTCCTGGCTACACCTTC
CAWRYSRGPGYTF
>NA|TRBV27|TRBJ2-1|TRBD1
TGTGCCAGCAGTTTAGAAACCAGGGACAGAGAGTACAATGAGCAGTTCTTC
CASSLETRDREYNEQFF
>NA|TRBV6-5|TRBJ2-7|NA
TGTGCCAGCAGTTACTCATCAGAATCCTACGAGCAGTACTTC
CASSYSSESYEQYF
>once|TRBV18|TRBJ2-7|NA
TGTGCCAGCTCCCGACTAAAAACCTACGAGCAGTACTTC
CASSRLKTYEQYF
>NA|TRBV5-1|TRBJ2-3|TRBD1
TGCGCCAGCAGCACAGGGACAGGGTGGACAGATACGCAGTATTTT
CASSTGTGWTDTQYF
>NA|TRBV28|TRBJ2-7|NA
TGTGCCAGCAGTCCGATCACAGGGATCGTTTCCTACGAGCAGTACTTC
CASSPITGIVSYEQYF